Included here is one TCR beta chain sequence, with context. The record originates from a study of identical twins. TCRdb re-called the 5' RACE reads with MiXCR, one entry per CDR3 protein. This table has approximately 550,000 distinct CDR3 sequences, around 22% appearing once. The CDR3 covers 12 residues. Trimming left V 6 bases short and J 7 bases short, with 10 bases between. These sequences were also reported in another study, on yellow fever vaccine responses in identical twins.

The receptor was derived from a woman aged 18-35 years in good health. This chain joins TRBV12-3 or TRBV12-4 and TRBJ2-1; no definite D call. Material: CD4+ T cells sorted from blood. The CDR3 protein is CASSELNNEQFF. The CDR3 DNA reads as TGTGCCAGCAGCGAACTCAATAATGAGCAGTTCTTC.